The 16 T cell receptor beta chains below come from one sample, sequenced in a study of shared clonotypes between healthy human individuals. Data came from immunoSEQ multiplex PCR; TCRdb stores just in-frame clones and leaves some out. Altogether approximately 2.5 million clones are present, approximately 93% being singletons, with the ten largest covering 0.36%. The source material was naive CD4+ T cells from PBMCs. Subset described: CD45RA+ positively selected. Receptor source: a man aged 18-30 years in good health. Some clones in this sample may be carry-over from other donors' samples.

The J gene is TRBJ2-1, the V gene TRBV7-9; tentatively, D is TRBD2 (5 bases). CDR1 is SEHNR, CDR2 FQNEAQ, per germline (reference sequence). With 6 bases removed from V and 0 bases from J, the gap between germline ends came to 12 bases. There are 15 residues in the CDR3. CDR3 nucleotide sequence: TGTGCCAGCAGGCCTCCGGGGAGCTCCTACAATGAGCAGTTCTTC. Protein product: CASRPPGSSYNEQFF.

Turning to this clone: Additional DNA sequences in this sample encode the identical CDR3. V is TRBV5-1 and J is TRBJ1-1, with D perhaps TRBD1 (5 bases). CDR1 and CDR2 (germline): SGHRS, YFSETQ. There are 14 residues in the CDR3. Trimming took off 0 bases at V and 5 bases at J, with 11 bases between the two ends. The CDR3 DNA sequence: TGCGCCAGCAGCTTGGCTGGGGGAGTGACTGAAGCTTTCTTT. Amino acids: CASSLAGGVTEAFF.

This clone appeared a few times. The rearrangement links TRBV27 to TRBJ2-7, with D possibly TRBD2 on 6 matching bases. The ends were cut back, 6 bases at V and 2 bases at J, with 17 bases in the middle. Per germline, CDR1 MNHEY and CDR2 SMNVEV (reference sequence). This CDR3 region has 15 residues. The CDR3 sequence: CASSRGTQDPYEQYF. In DNA form, the CDR3 reads TGTGCCAGCAGCCGCGGGACCCAGGACCCCTACGAGCAGTACTTC.

The chain joins TRBV28 to TRBJ2-7; D is possibly TRBD2 (7 bases). V lost 6 bases, J lost 2 bases, and 17 bases lay in between. Germline assignment: CDR1 MDHEN and CDR2 SYDVKM. This CDR3 comprises 15 residues. This chain's CDR3 is CASSRGGAGTYEQYF. Written as DNA, the CDR3 is TGTGCCAGCAGCCGAGGGGGGGCGGGTACCTACGAGCAGTACTTC. Using reference TRBV28 and TRBJ2-7 for the parts outside the CDR3, the full variable domain is DVKVTQSSRYLVKRTGEKVFLECVQDMDHENMFWYRQDPGLGLRLIYFSYDVKMKEKGDIPEGYSVSREKKERFSLILESASTNQTSMYLCASSRGGAGTYEQYFGPGTRLTVT.

The chain combines TRBV28 with TRBJ2-7, with 11 bases aligning to TRBD1. This CDR3 has 15 amino acids. Trimming removed 7 bases from V and 7 bases from J; junction bases left unmatched: 12. The V gene's germline CDR1 is MDHEN and CDR2 SYDVKM. The CDR3 DNA is TGTGCCAGCACCACCGGGACAGGGGGACCCTCGGAGCAGTACTTC. Translated: CASTTGTGGPSEQYF.

This chain connects TRBV28 to TRBJ2-7, with D perhaps TRBD1 (5 bases). V gave up 7 bases and J gave up 2 bases, with 15 bases separating them. Germline CDR1 is MDHEN and CDR2 is SYDVKM. The CDR3 contains 14 residues. Here the CDR3 DNA reads TGTGCCAGCATTACTCCCGGACAACCCTACGAGCAGTACTTC. Its translation is CASITPGQPYEQYF. The full variable domain, rest sourced from reference TRBV28 and TRBJ2-7, is DVKVTQSSRYLVKRTGEKVFLECVQDMDHENMFWYRQDPGLGLRLIYFSYDVKMKEKGDIPEGYSVSREKKERFSLILESASTNQTSMYLCASITPGQPYEQYFGPGTRLTVT.

The rearrangement joins TRBV18 to TRBJ2-1; D ambiguous. Germline values: CDR1 KGHSH, CDR2 LQKENI. This CDR3 contains 12 residues. Trimming left V 6 bases short and J 8 bases short, with 11 bases between. The CDR3 DNA sequence: TGTGCCAGCTCCCCAGGCCCCTATGAGCAGTTCTTC. Its protein product is CASSPGPYEQFF. Supplemented by reference TRBV18 and TRBJ2-1, the full variable domain reads NAGVMQNPRHLVRRRGQEARLRCSPMKGHSHVYWYRQLPEEGLKFMVYLQKENIIDESGMPKERFSAEFPKEGPSILRIQQVVRGDSAAYFCASSPGPYEQFFGPGTRLTVL.

This sequence joins TRBV7-9 and TRBJ1-4; D remains ambiguous. CDR1 is SEHNR, CDR2 FQNEAQ, per germline (reference sequence). The CDR3 has 14 residues. Trimming stripped 2 bases from V and 8 bases from J, with 12 bases between. CDR3 nucleotide sequence: TGTGCCAGCAGCTTAAACGTTGGGAACGAAAAACTGTTTTTT. Amino acid sequence: CASSLNVGNEKLFF.

The chain combines TRBV4-2 with TRBJ1-2, with no clear D. V was clipped by 0 bases and J by 1 base, with 12 bases between them. This CDR3 has 16 residues. Looked up from germline, CDR1 is LGHNA and CDR2 is YNFKEQ. Here the CDR3 reads CASSQDLPANNYGYTF. The CDR3 region has the DNA TGTGCCAGCAGCCAAGATCTACCGGCCAATAACTATGGCTACACCTTC.

The chain employs TRBV30 and TRBJ1-2, with 8 bases that match TRBD1. After removal of 3 bases from V and 8 bases from J, the junction contained 14 bases not matched to a gene. The CDR3 runs 15 residues. CDR1 and CDR2 (germline): GTSNPN, SVGIG (reference sequence). The CDR3 DNA sequence: TGTGCCTGGAGCCGTCAGGGGCAGGGGGCTCGGGGCTACACCTTC. Translating it yields CAWSRQGQGARGYTF.

The rearrangement links TRBV5-1 to TRBJ2-2; D perhaps matches TRBD2 (6 bases). Per germline, CDR1 SGHRS and CDR2 YFSETQ. V lost 4 bases and J 4 bases, leaving 14 bases between the germline ends. CDR3 length: 15 residues. The CDR3 protein is CASSVGTVGTGELFF. The CDR3, as DNA: TGCGCCAGCAGCGTCGGGACTGTTGGCACCGGGGAGCTGTTTTTT.

V is TRBV5-4 and J is TRBJ1-2, with 8 bases fitting TRBD1. With 4 bases clipped from V and 5 bases from J, the junction kept 10 bases outside the gene matches. Germline CDR1 and CDR2: SGHNT and YYREEE (reference sequence). The CDR3 has 15 amino acids. CDR3 coding DNA: TGTGCCAGCAGCCAGGGAAGGACAGGGTTTTATGGCTACACCTTC. Translating it yields CASSQGRTGFYGYTF. The complete variable domain, with remaining parts taken from reference TRBV5-4 and TRBJ1-2, reads ETGVTQSPTHLIKTRGQQVTLRCSSQSGHNTVSWYQQALGQGPQFIFQYYREEENGRGNFPPRFSGLQFPNYSSELNVNALELDDSALYLCASSQGRTGFYGYTFGSGTRLTVV.

This chain connects TRBV14 to TRBJ2-5; a weak D match, TRBD2 (5 bases). Germline CDR1 SGHDN, CDR2 FVKESK. There are 14 residues in the CDR3. V gave up 3 bases and J gave up 1 base, with 9 bases separating them. The DNA for the CDR3 is TGTGCCAGCAGCCAGAGGGCTGGCCAAGAGACCCAGTACTTC. Encoded protein: CASSQRAGQETQYF.

The chain carries TRBV19 and TRBJ1-4; 9 bases match TRBD1. CDR1 and CDR2 (germline): LNHDA, SQIVND (reference sequence). J lost 1 base, V lost 10 bases, and 10 bases had no gene match. This CDR3 spans 16 amino acids. The CDR3 DNA is TGTGCCACTAAGGACAGGGGCGGCTTAACTAATGAAAAACTGTTTTTT. Its translation is CATKDRGGLTNEKLFF.

This chain links TRBV7-2 with TRBJ2-6; no clear D gene. CDR1 is SGHTA and CDR2 is FQGNSA in the germline V gene. V lost 0 bases and J lost 0, with 12 bases in between. CDR3 length equals 18 residues. The CDR3 is CASSLARTVYSGANVLTF. CDR3 DNA sequence: TGTGCCAGCAGCTTAGCGCGGACGGTTTACTCTGGGGCCAACGTCCTGACTTTC.

The genes are TRBV28 and TRBJ2-1; no clear D gene. With 8 bases removed from V and 8 bases from J, the gap between germline ends came to 16 bases. CDR3 length: 13 residues. The V gene's germline CDR1 is MDHEN and CDR2 SYDVKM. In nucleotides, the CDR3 is TGTGCCAGCTGCGGAGCCTCCCTCCATGAGCAGTTCTTC. Translating gives CASCGASLHEQFF.